The 10 T cell receptor beta chains reported below all come from one sample, sequenced in a study of blood T cell repertoires in COVID-19. The assay was immunoSEQ multiplex PCR, and TCRdb's table has in-frame clones only and misses some. In the table there are 150,000 to 200,000 clones, 80% to 90% of which are singletons. Source material: peripheral blood. The receptor source for this set is a man between 65 and 79 years old with active or convalescent COVID-19.

CDR3 coding DNA: TGCGCCAGCAGCCAAAACCGCGGGAGCTCCTACGAGCAGTACTTC. This encodes CASSQNRGSSYEQYF. The rearrangement uses TRBV4-1 and TRBJ2-7; 7 bases are shared with TRBD2. The CDR3 is 15 residues long. Germline V CDR1 and CDR2: MGHRA, YSYEKL. V gave up 2 bases and J gave up 0 bases; unmatched junction bases: 4.

The V and J genes are TRBV6-6 and TRBJ1-2; TRBD1 matches 10 bases. This CDR3 region has 15 residues. J was trimmed by 3 bases and V by 5 bases; bases with no gene match: 6. CDR1 MNHNY and CDR2 SVGAGI come from the germline V gene (reference sequence). In DNA form, the CDR3 reads TGTGCCAGCAGTCGCCGACAGGGGGCGCACTATGGCTACACCTTC. The encoded protein is CASSRRQGAHYGYTF.

J is TRBJ1-2 and V is TRBV28; a possible D gene is TRBD1 (5 bases). Between the trimmed V and J ends, which lost 2 bases and 5 bases, there was a span of 15 bases. Per germline, CDR1 MDHEN and CDR2 SYDVKM. This CDR3 comprises 15 residues. The CDR3 DNA reads as TGTGCCAGCAGTTTAGGGGCGGTTGGGACTTATGGCTACACCTTC. Protein: CASSLGAVGTYGYTF.

The chain joins TRBV7-9 to TRBJ1-1, with 7 bases that match TRBD1. The CDR3 is 12 amino acids. V lost 4 bases, J lost 5 bases, and 1 base stayed unmatched. Germline V gene data show CDR1 as SEHNR and CDR2 as FQNEAQ (reference sequence). The CDR3 sequence is CASSWTGTEAFF. CDR3 sequence (DNA): TGTGCCAGCAGCTGGACAGGAACTGAAGCTTTCTTT.

The rearrangement joins TRBV27 to TRBJ1-5, with TRBD1 matching 7 bases. The CDR3 is made up of 13 amino acids. Germline assignment: CDR1 MNHEY and CDR2 SMNVEV (reference sequence). The ends lost 8 bases at V and 6 bases at J; junction bases unmatched: 7. The CDR3, as DNA: TGTGCCAGCTTCCGGGACAGTACTCAGCCCCAGCATTTT. Protein: CASFRDSTQPQHF.

J is TRBJ2-2 and V is TRBV6-5; no definite D call. Trimming shortened V by 6 bases and J by 7 bases, and 12 bases separated the two germline ends. CDR1 is MNHEY, CDR2 SVGAGI, per germline. This CDR3 has 13 amino acids. In DNA, the CDR3 is TGTGCCAGCAGGCGTCAGCTAGGCGGGGAGCTGTTTTTT. This codes for CASRRQLGGELFF.

A single count supports this clone. The chain is built from TRBV27 and TRBJ1-6; D gene ambiguous. V was pared by 6 bases and J by 8 bases, with 14 bases between. The CDR3 is 14 amino acids. Germline CDR1 reads MNHEY; CDR2 reads SMNVEV (reference sequence). This chain's CDR3 is CASSSPGPDSPLHF. CDR3 nucleotide sequence: TGTGCCAGCAGCTCACCAGGTCCCGATTCACCCCTCCACTTT.

This chain joins TRBV10-3 and TRBJ1-1; no clear D. This CDR3 comprises 13 residues. Germline-derived CDR1 and CDR2 are ENHRY and SYGVKD. V gave up 7 bases and J gave up 1 base, with 10 bases separating them. The CDR3 here is CAITEVGNTEAFF. The CDR3 DNA reads as TGTGCCATCACCGAGGTGGGGAACACTGAAGCTTTCTTT.

J is TRBJ2-3 and V is TRBV5-6; TRBD2 aligns across 7 bases. V shed 3 bases and J 2 bases; nucleotides not matched to a gene: 6. This CDR3 spans 15 amino acids. CDR1 and CDR2 from the germline V gene are SGHDT and YYEEEE. The DNA of the CDR3 is TGTGCCAGCAGCTGGGGGGGATACCTCACAGATACGCAGTATTTT. Its protein product is CASSWGGYLTDTQYF.

The chain couples TRBV4-1 to TRBJ1-2; D is ambiguous. The CDR3 has 15 amino acids. Trimming stripped 4 bases from V and 2 bases from J, with 14 bases between. Looked up from germline, CDR1 is MGHRA and CDR2 is YSYEKL. CDR3 DNA: TGCGCCAGCAGCCCCTCGAGAAGCTGGAACTATGGCTACACCTTC. It codes for CASSPSRSWNYGYTF.